The 10 T cell receptor beta chains below all came from one sample that was sequenced in a study of blood T cell repertoires in COVID-19. Only in-frame clones appear in the TCRdb table, and some are missing; sequencing was by immunoSEQ multiplex PCR. The sample yields some 15,000 clones, around three quarters seen once. The specimen was peripheral blood. The receptors were gathered from a man between 70 and 80 years old with active or convalescent COVID-19.

The CDR3 region is CSVAEADYGYTF. CDR3 DNA sequence: TGCAGCGTTGCAGAGGCCGACTATGGCTACACCTTC. J is TRBJ1-2 and V is TRBV29-1; D call uncertain. This CDR3 region has 12 residues. The germline V and J ends were trimmed by 4 bases and 3 bases, with 9 bases remaining between them. Germline CDR1 is SQVTM and CDR2 is ANQGSEA.

The CDR3 nucleotides are TGTGCCAGCAGCGTTCAGGGGGCTCAGGAGACCCAGTACTTC. Residues: CASSVQGAQETQYF. This chain joins TRBV5-4 and TRBJ2-5, with TRBD1 identical over 8 bases. This CDR3 is 14 amino acids long. V lost 4 bases and J lost 5; bases outside the gene matches: 7. Germline CDR1 is SGHNT and CDR2 is YYREEE (reference sequence). Full variable domain (remainder filled in from reference TRBV5-4 and TRBJ2-5): ETGVTQSPTHLIKTRGQQVTLRCSSQSGHNTVSWYQQALGQGPQFIFQYYREEENGRGNFPPRFSGLQFPNYSSELNVNALELDDSALYLCASSVQGAQETQYFGPGTRLLVL.

The V call is TRBV7-9, the J call TRBJ1-4; 9 nucleotides line up with TRBD1. CDR3 length: 16 amino acids. CDR1 is SEHNR, CDR2 FQNEAQ, per germline (reference sequence). The trim removed 1 base at V and 7 bases at J, leaving 7 bases unmatched. CDR3 DNA sequence: TGTGCCAGCAGCTTAGGAACAGGACAGGGGTTTGAAAAACTGTTTTTT. Its protein product is CASSLGTGQGFEKLFF.

This chain joins TRBV5-1 and TRBJ2-3, with 12 bases matching TRBD2. CDR3 length: 13 amino acids. Germline V lookup: CDR1 SGHRS, CDR2 YFSETQ. Trimming cost V 3 bases and J 9 bases; bases outside gene matches: 2. CDR3 DNA: TGCGCCAGCAGCTCTGGGACTAGCGGGACGCAGTATTTT. Translated, it gives CASSSGTSGTQYF.

This rearrangement joins TRBV2 to TRBJ1-2; 8 bases line up with TRBD1. Trimming at V came to 6 bases and at J to 0 bases, leaving 3 bases not matched to a gene. Germline CDR1 and CDR2: SNHLY and FYNNEI. The CDR3 length is 14 residues. The CDR3 loop is CASSGQGPNYGYTF. The CDR3 DNA follows: TGTGCCAGCAGCGGACAGGGCCCTAACTATGGCTACACCTTC.

The chain uses TRBV7-2 and TRBJ2-3; possibly TRBD2 for D (6 bases). V lost 5 bases and J 1 base, leaving 10 bases between the germline ends. This CDR3 is built from 14 residues. Looked up from germline, CDR1 is SGHTA and CDR2 is FQGNSA. DNA of the CDR3: TGTGCCAGCAGCCCGAGGAGGGGCACAGATACGCAGTATTTT. It translates to CASSPRRGTDTQYF.

This clone was picked up one time. This chain links TRBV12-1 with TRBJ1-1; the table's D gene call, TRBD1, was not cross checked with the DNA. TRBV12-1 counts as a pseudogene. This CDR3 is built from 15 residues. CDR3 amino acids: CASRSYDRARRGAFF. For the CDR3, the DNA is TGTGCCAGCAGATCCTACGACAGGGCCCGGCGGGGAGCTTTCTTT.

The chain employs TRBV7-2 and TRBJ2-3; a weak D match, TRBD2 (6 bases). The CDR3 sequence is 14 residues long. V was shortened by 5 bases and J by 6 bases, with 15 bases between the two germline ends. CDR1 is SGHTA and CDR2 is FQGNSA in the germline V gene. Here the CDR3 DNA reads TGTGCCAGCAGCACCCGCCTGGGGAGGGATACGCAGTATTTT. Amino acid sequence: CASSTRLGRDTQYF.

The J gene is TRBJ2-7, the V gene TRBV27, with 7 bases fitting TRBD2. Losses at the gene ends were 11 bases for V and 5 bases for J; bases not matched to a gene: 15. The CDR3 runs to 14 residues. Per the germline V gene, CDR1 is MNHEY and CDR2 is SMNVEV (reference sequence). The DNA for the CDR3 is TGTGCCTCTTGGGGGGGACTATCGACCGACGAGCAGTACTTC. As protein: CASWGGLSTDEQYF.

The chain is built from TRBV2 and TRBJ2-2; tentatively, D is TRBD2 (7 bases). Germline CDR1 SNHLY, CDR2 FYNNEI. This CDR3 comprises 13 residues. Trimming pared 5 bases from V and 6 bases from J, leaving 10 bases between. CDR3 in amino acids: CASSRGGSGELFF. The CDR3 DNA reads as TGTGCCAGCAGTAGGGGGGGCTCCGGGGAGCTGTTTTTT.